This paragraph covers one T cell receptor (beta chain) sequence. The data stem from a study of T cell changes during pregnancy in multiple sclerosis. This CDR3 comprises 11 residues. Per germline, CDR1 MNHNY and CDR2 SVGAGI (reference sequence). Trimming stripped 6 bases from V and 6 bases from J, with 9 bases between. Sequencing was performed with immunoSEQ multiplex PCR; in TCRdb, only in-frame clones are kept and a portion is missing. The sample gives tens of thousands of clones, about 94% of which show up once; 2.5% to 3.5% is in the top ten. The sequences come from CD8+ T cells from peripheral blood mononuclear cells, collected in the second trimester of pregnancy. The source is a female donor with multiple sclerosis, enrolled in a pregnancy study. V usage is TRBV6-6 and J usage is TRBJ2-7; the D is unclear. The CDR3 nucleotides read TGTGCCAGCAGCCCCGGTATCGAGCAGTACTTC. It encodes CASSPGIEQYF.